The clone carrying this T cell receptor beta chain occurred many times. Its specificity is unknown. This record comes from a study of T-cell reconstitution after alpha-beta-depleted transplantation in children. Study-level findings and limits: Surviving recipient T cells and thymic progenitors underlay high day-60 TCRbeta diversity in some patients. There were reportedly several hundred expanded graft clones from which alpha-beta T cells came about two months after transplant. At the one-year point after transplant, T-cell counts and TCRbeta diversity were found to come mostly from T cells that had been newly produced.

A TCRbeta library incorporating unique molecular identifiers was prepared. TCRdb analysed the PCR reads with MiXCR anew, one entry per CDR3 protein. This table has roughly 670,000 distinct CDR3 sequences, around 12% appearing once. The specimen comprised PBMCs, sampled before TCRalphabeta/CD19-depleted stem cell transplant. The source of this sequence is a girl between 2 and 10 years old with congenital amegakaryocytic thrombocytopenia, due to receive a stem cell transplant.

The CDR3 nucleotides read TGCGCCAGCAGCCCGGCGGACAGGGAAGCGGGCTACACCTTC. This sequence encodes CASSPADREAGYTF. The genes are TRBV5-1 and TRBJ1-2; 8 bases map to TRBD1. V was clipped by 4 bases and J by 8 bases; unmatched bases: 10. Germline-derived CDR1 and CDR2 are SGHRS and YFSETQ. CDR3 length: 14 residues.